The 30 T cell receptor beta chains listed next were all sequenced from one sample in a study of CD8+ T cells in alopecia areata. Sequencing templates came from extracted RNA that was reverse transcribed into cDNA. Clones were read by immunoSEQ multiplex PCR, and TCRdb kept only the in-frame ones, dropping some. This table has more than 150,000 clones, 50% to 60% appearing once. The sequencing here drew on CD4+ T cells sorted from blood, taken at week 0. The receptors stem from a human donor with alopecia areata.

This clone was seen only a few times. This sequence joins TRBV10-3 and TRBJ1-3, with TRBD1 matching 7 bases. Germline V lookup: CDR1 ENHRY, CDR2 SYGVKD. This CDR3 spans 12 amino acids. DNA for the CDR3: TGTGCTGTAACAGGGGTCGGAAACACCATATATTTT. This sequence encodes CAVTGVGNTIYF.

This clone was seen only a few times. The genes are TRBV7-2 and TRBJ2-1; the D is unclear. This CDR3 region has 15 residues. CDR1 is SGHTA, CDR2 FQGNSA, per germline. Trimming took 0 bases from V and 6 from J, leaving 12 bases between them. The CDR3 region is CASSLADVRFNEQFF. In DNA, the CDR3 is TGTGCCAGCAGCTTAGCTGATGTCAGGTTCAATGAGCAGTTCTTC.

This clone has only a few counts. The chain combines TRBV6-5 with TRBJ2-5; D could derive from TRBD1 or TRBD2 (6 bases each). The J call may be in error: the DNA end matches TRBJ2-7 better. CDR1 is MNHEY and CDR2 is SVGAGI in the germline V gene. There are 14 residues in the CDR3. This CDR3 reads CASSYVRGPYEQYF. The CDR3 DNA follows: TGTGCCAGCAGTTACGTCCGGGGGCCCTACGAGCAGTACTTC.

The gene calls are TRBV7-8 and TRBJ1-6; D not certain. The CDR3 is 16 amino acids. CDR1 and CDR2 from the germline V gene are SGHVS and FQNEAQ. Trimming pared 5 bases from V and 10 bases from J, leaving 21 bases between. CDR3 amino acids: CASSLTLPGSQSPLHF. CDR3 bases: TGTGCCAGCAGCCTCACTCTGCCGGGATCTCAATCACCCCTCCACTTT.

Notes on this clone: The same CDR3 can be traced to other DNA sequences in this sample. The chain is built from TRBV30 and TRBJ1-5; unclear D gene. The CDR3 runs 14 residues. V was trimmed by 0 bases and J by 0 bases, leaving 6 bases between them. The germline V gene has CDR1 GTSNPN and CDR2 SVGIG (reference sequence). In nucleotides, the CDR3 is TGTGCCTGGAGTGTACACAATAGCAATCAGCCCCAGCATTTT. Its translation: CAWSVHNSNQPQHF.

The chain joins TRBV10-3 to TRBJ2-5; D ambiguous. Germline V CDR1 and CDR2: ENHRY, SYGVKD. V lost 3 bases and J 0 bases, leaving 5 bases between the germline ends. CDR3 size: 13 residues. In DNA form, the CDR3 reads TGTGCCATCAGTGATAGACACCAAGAGACCCAGTACTTC. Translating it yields CAISDRHQETQYF.

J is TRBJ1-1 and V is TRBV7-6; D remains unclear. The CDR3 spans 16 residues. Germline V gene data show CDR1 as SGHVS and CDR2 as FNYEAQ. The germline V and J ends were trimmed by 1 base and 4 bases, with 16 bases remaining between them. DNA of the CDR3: TGTGCCAGCAGCTTAGGTCCCCACGCCCTGGGCACTGAAGCTTTCTTT. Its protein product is CASSLGPHALGTEAFF.

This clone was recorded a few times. The CDR3 region is CASSSVIANEQFF. The CDR3 DNA reads TGTGCCAGCAGCTCGGTTATAGCCAATGAGCAGTTCTTC. The chain has TRBV7-9 and TRBJ2-1; no clear D gene. Trimming removed 4 bases from V and 6 bases from J, with 10 bases in between. Per germline, CDR1 SEHNR and CDR2 FQNEAQ (reference sequence). CDR3 length: 13 residues.

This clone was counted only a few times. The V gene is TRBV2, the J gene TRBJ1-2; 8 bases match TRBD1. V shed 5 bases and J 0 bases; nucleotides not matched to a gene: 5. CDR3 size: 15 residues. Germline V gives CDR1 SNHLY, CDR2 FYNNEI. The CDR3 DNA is TGTGCCAGCAGTCAGGACAGGGCATCTAACTATGGCTACACCTTC. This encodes CASSQDRASNYGYTF.

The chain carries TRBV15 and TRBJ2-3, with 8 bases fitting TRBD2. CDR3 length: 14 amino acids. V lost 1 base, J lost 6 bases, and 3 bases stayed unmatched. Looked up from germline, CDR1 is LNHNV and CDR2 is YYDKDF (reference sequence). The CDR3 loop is CATSRAGGRDTQYF. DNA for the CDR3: TGTGCCACCAGCAGAGCGGGGGGGCGGGATACGCAGTATTTT.

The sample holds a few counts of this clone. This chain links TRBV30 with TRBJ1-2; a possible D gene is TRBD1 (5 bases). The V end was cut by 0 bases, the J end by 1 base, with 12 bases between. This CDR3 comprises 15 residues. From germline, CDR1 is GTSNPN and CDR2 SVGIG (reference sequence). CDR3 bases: TGTGCCTGGAGTGTAGGGGTCAACAATAACTATGGCTACACCTTC. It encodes CAWSVGVNNNYGYTF.

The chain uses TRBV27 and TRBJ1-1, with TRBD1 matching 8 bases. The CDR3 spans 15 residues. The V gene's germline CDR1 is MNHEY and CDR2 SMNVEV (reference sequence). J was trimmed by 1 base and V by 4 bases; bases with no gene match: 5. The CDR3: CASSSYTGGNTEAFF. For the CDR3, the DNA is TGTGCCAGCAGTTCATATACAGGGGGGAACACTGAAGCTTTCTTT.

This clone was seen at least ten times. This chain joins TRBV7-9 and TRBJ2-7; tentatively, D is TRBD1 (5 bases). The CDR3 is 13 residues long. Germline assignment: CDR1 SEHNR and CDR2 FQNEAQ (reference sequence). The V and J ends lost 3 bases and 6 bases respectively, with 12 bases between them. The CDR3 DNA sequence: TGTGCCAGCAGCTTCCGCAGGGAAGGCGAGCAGTACTTC. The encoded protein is CASSFRREGEQYF.

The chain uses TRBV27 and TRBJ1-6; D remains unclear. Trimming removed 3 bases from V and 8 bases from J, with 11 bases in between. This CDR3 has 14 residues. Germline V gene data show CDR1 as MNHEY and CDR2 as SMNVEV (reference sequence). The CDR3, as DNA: TGTGCCAGCAGTTTTGGCGCGTTGGATTCACCCCTCCACTTT. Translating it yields CASSFGALDSPLHF.

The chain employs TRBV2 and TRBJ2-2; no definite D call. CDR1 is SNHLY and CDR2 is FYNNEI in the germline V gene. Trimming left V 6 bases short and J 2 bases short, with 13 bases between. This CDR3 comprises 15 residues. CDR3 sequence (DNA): TGTGCCAGCAGCCCTGGCCCGACCAACACCGGGGAGCTGTTTTTT. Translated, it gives CASSPGPTNTGELFF.

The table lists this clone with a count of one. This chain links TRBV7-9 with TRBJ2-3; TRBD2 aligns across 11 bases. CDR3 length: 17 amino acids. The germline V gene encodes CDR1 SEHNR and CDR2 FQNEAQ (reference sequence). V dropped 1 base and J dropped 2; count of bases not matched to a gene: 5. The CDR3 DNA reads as TGTGCCAGCAGCTTAGGGCTAGCGGGGGGATTCACAGATACGCAGTATTTT. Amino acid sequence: CASSLGLAGGFTDTQYF.

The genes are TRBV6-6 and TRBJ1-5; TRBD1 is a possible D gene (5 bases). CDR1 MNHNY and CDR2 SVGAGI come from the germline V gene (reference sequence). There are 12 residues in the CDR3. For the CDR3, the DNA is TGTGGGGAAGACAGTCGCAATCAGCCCCAGCATTTT. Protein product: CGEDSRNQPQHF.

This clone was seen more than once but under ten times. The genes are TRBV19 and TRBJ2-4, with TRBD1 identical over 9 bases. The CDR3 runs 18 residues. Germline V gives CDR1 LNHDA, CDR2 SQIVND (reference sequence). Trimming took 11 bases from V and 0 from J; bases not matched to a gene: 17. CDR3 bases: TGTGCCGGCCACCTCGGGGGGACAGGGAGATTAGCCAAAAACATTCAGTACTTC. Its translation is CAGHLGGTGRLAKNIQYF.

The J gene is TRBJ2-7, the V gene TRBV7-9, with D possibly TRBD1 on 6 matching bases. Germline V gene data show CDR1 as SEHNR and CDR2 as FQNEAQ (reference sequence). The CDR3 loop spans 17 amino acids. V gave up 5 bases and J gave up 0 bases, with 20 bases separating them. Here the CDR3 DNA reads TGTGCCAGCAGCCAACACGATGGGACACCAACCTCCTACGAGCAGTACTTC. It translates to CASSQHDGTPTSYEQYF.

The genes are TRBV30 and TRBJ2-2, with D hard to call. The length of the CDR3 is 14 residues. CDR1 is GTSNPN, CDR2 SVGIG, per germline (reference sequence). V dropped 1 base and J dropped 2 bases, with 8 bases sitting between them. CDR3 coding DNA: TGTGCCTGGAGTGACGCGATCAACACCGGGGAGCTGTTTTTT. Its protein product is CAWSDAINTGELFF.

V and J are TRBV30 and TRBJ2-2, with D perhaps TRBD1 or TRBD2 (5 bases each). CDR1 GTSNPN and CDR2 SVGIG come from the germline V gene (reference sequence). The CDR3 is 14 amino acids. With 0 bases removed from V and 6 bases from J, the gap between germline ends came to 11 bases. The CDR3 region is CAWSVGVTSGELFF. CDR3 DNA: TGTGCCTGGAGTGTGGGGGTAACGTCCGGGGAGCTGTTTTTT.

Here the CDR3 DNA reads TGTGCCAGCTCTAAGGACGGCTATCAGCCCCAGCATTTT. Translating gives CASSKDGYQPQHF. V gene TRBV6-1 combines with J gene TRBJ1-5; D unresolved. There are 13 residues in the CDR3. Trimming took off 8 bases at V and 5 bases at J, with 13 bases between the two ends. Germline CDR1 MNHNS, CDR2 SASEGT.

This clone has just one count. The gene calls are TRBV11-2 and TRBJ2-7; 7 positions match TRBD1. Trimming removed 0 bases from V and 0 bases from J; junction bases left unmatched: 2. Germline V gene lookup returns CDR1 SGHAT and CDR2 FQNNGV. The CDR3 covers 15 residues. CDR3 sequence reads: CASSLERTGSYEQYF. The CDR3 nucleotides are TGTGCCAGCAGCTTAGAAAGGACAGGCTCCTACGAGCAGTACTTC.

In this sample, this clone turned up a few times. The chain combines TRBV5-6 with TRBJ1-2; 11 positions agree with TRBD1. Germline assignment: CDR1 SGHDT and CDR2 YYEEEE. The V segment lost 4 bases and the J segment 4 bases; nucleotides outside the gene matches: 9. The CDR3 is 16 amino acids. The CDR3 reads CASSPDRGRDVYGYTF. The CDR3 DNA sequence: TGTGCCAGCAGCCCGGACAGGGGGCGTGACGTCTATGGCTACACCTTC.

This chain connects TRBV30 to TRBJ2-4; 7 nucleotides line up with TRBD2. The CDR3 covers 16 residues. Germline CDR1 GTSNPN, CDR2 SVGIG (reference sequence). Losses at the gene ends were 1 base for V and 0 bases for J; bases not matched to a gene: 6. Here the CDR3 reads CAWSARSGLAKNIQYF. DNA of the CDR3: TGTGCCTGGAGTGCTCGTAGCGGGCTAGCCAAAAACATTCAGTACTTC. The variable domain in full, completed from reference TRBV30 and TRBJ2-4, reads SQTIHQWPATLVQPVGSPLSLECTVEGTSNPNLYWYRQAAGRGLQLLFYSVGIGQISSEVPQNLSASRPQDRQFILSSKKLLLSDSGFYLCAWSARSGLAKNIQYFGAGTRLSVL.

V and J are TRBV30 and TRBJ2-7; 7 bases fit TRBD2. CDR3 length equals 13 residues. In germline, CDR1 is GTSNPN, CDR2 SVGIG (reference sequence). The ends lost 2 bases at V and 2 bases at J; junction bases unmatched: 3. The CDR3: CAWSRAGAYEQYF. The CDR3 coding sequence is TGTGCCTGGAGTCGGGCGGGGGCCTACGAGCAGTACTTC.

The DNA of the CDR3 is TGTGCCTGGAGCAAATACAGGGTAAGGCACACTGAAGCTTTCTTT. Translation gives CAWSKYRVRHTEAFF. The chain joins TRBV30 to TRBJ1-1; perhaps TRBD1 as D (6 bases). In germline, CDR1 is GTSNPN, CDR2 SVGIG (reference sequence). CDR3 length: 15 amino acids. V was pared by 3 bases and J by 3 bases, with 17 bases between. The full variable domain, completed using reference TRBV30 and TRBJ1-1, is SQTIHQWPATLVQPVGSPLSLECTVEGTSNPNLYWYRQAAGRGLQLLFYSVGIGQISSEVPQNLSASRPQDRQFILSSKKLLLSDSGFYLCAWSKYRVRHTEAFFGQGTRLTVV.

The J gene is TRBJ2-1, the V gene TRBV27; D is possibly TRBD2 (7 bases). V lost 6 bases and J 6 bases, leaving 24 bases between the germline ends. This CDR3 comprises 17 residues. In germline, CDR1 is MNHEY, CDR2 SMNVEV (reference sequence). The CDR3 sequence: CASSPRGEKLRGNEQFF. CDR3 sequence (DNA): TGTGCCAGCAGCCCCCGGGGGGAAAAGCTCAGGGGCAATGAGCAGTTCTTC.

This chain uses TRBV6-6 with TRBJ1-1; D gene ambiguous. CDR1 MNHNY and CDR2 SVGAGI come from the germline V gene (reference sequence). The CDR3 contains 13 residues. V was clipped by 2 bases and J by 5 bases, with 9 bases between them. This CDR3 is CASSYAEGTEAFF. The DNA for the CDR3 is TGTGCCAGCAGTTACGCGGAGGGTACTGAAGCTTTCTTT.

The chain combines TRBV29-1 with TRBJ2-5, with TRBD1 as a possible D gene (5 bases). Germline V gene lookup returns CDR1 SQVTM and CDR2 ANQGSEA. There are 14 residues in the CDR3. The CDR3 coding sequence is TGCAGGGGGCACTGGGTCCTCCTAGGGGAGACCCAGTACTTC. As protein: CRGHWVLLGETQYF.